The rows below give T cell receptor beta chains drawn from one sample of a study of cytomegalovirus exposure and HLA in healthy donors. Assay used: immunoSEQ multiplex PCR; TCRdb lists only in-frame clones, some missing. This sample has more than 80,000 clones; 81% occur once, and the top ten carry roughly 1.1%. The material sequenced was PBMCs. Receptors originate from a girl aged 2 to 10 in good health and CMV-seropositive. Each CDR3 is given with its conserved first and last residue. Fields, in order: D gene, V gene, clone size, J gene, CDR3 protein, CDR3 DNA. D genes are given only for firm matches. Clone size is shown for a subset of rows, as once, few, many or a class of expanded clone.

>TRBD1|TRBV5-1|NA|TRBJ1-5
CASSLEGGQSNQPQHF
TGCGCCAGCAGCTTGGAGGGGGGACAGTCGAATCAGCCCCAGCATTTT
>NA|TRBV6-4|few|TRBJ2-1
CASSDAAGYNEQFF
TGTGCCAGCAGTGACGCTGCGGGTTACAATGAGCAGTTCTTC
>NA|TRBV2|NA|TRBJ2-7
CASRRGEHSYEQYF
TGTGCCAGCAGACGCGGGGAGCACTCCTACGAGCAGTACTTC
>TRBD1|TRBV15|NA|TRBJ1-4
CATGRGANEKLFF
TGTGCCACCGGCAGGGGGGCAAATGAAAAACTGTTTTTT
>NA|TRBV28|NA|TRBJ1-5
CASGGGNQPQHF
TGTGCCAGCGGAGGGGGCAATCAGCCCCAGCATTTT
>TRBD1|TRBV6-1|NA|TRBJ1-4
CASSQGTGIRNEKLFF
TGTGCCAGCAGTCAAGGGACAGGGATACGGAATGAAAAACTGTTTTTT
>NA|TRBV7-9|once|TRBJ1-1
CASIDTEAFF
TGTGCCAGCATCGACACTGAAGCTTTCTTT
>TRBD1|TRBV7-6|NA|TRBJ1-1
CASSLTGRGQGLGMNTEAFF
TGTGCCAGCAGCTTAACGGGGAGAGGACAGGGGTTAGGGATGAACACTGAAGCTTTCTTT
>TRBD1|TRBV30|NA|TRBJ2-7
CAWGQGAREQYF
TGTGCCTGGGGACAGGGGGCTCGTGAGCAGTACTTC
>NA|TRBV19|NA|TRBJ1-1
CASSIRGAGRGTEAFF
TGTGCCAGTAGTATTCGAGGCGCAGGGAGGGGCACTGAAGCTTTCTTT
>TRBD1|TRBV5-4|NA|TRBJ2-6
CASSNTGDRGSGANVLTF
TGTGCCAGCAGCAATACGGGGGACAGGGGATCCGGGGCCAACGTCCTGACTTTC
>NA|TRBV28|NA|TRBJ1-1
CASSLTEGSTEAFF
TGTGCCAGCAGCCTCACGGAAGGGAGCACTGAAGCTTTCTTT
>TRBD2|TRBV19|NA|TRBJ2-1
CASSSALAGGPLSNEQFF
TGTGCCAGTAGCTCTGCACTAGCGGGAGGGCCCTTGTCCAATGAGCAGTTCTTC